The T cell receptor (beta chain) described here comes from a study of T cells in Graves' hyperthyroidism and ophthalmopathy. Trimming stripped 2 bases from V and 5 bases from J, with 18 bases between. CDR1 DFQATT and CDR2 SNEGSKA come from the germline V gene (reference sequence). The CDR3 covers 15 residues. General observations from the study: Blood also contained most expanded thyroid clonotypes above 0.001.

This clonotype was counted a few times. Its antigen is not known. Amplified TCR beta CDR3 regions came from RNA transcripts. TCR CDR3 underwent first-round RT-PCR with the HTBI primer set. TCRdb re-called the multiplex PCR reads with MiXCR, one entry per CDR3 protein. Seen here are around 450,000 distinct CDR3 sequences, 15% to 19% observed once, and the top ten hold roughly 15%. The V and J genes are TRBV20-1 and TRBJ2-5; D is possibly TRBD1 (6 bases). Sequencing was performed on blood. This sequence originates from a woman aged 18 to 35 with Graves' hyperthyroidism. CDR3 protein: CSARSVQGTGETQYF. CDR3 coding DNA: TGCAGTGCTAGATCTGTACAGGGCACCGGGGAGACCCAGTACTTC.